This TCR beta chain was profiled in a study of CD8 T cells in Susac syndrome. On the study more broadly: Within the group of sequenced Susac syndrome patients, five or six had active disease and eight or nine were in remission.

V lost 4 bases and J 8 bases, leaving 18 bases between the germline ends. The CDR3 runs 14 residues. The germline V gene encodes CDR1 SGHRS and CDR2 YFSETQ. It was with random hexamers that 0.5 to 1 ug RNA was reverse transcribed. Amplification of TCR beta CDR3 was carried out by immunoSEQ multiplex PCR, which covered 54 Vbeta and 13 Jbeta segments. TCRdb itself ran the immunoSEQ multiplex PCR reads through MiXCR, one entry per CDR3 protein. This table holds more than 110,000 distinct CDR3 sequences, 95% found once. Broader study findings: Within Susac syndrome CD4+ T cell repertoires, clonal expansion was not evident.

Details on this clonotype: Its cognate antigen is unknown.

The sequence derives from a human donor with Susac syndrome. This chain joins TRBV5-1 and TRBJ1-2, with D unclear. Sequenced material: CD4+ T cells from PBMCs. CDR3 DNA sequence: TGCGCCAGCAGCAATGGTGGCGGCGGTATGGGCTACACCTTC. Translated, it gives CASSNGGGGMGYTF. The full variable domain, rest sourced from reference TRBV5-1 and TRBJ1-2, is KAGVTQTPRYLIKTRGQQVTLSCSPISGHRSVSWYQQTPGQGLQFLFEYFSETQRNKGNFPGRFSGRQFSNSRSEMNVSTLELGDSALYLCASSNGGGGMGYTFGSGTRLTVV.